The 7 T cell receptor beta chains below come from one sample, sequenced in a study of T cell clones after liver transplantation (dated by TCRdb to between 2017 and 2020). Library generation was performed with the immunoSEQ multiplex PCR assay. TCRdb re-hosts the immuneACCESS table, in-frame sequences only. Its copies lack some clones; in the studies checked, an unresolved V gene accounts for under half of them, and the cause for the rest is not known. In this sample the table shows about 60,000 clones, 71% of which occur a single time. Over 12% of the sample lies in the top ten. Read against the paper, the sample's time point label means: pre-transplant. This specimen consisted of CD4+ T cells from blood, obtained before liver transplant. The receptors come from a human donor who received a liver transplant.

This clone has a single count. This chain uses TRBV19 with TRBJ1-5, with D perhaps TRBD1 (5 bases). There are 15 residues in the CDR3. The V end was cut by 6 bases, the J end by 5 bases, with 17 bases between. Germline-derived CDR1 and CDR2 are LNHDA and SQIVND (reference sequence). The CDR3 is CASREGLRGDQPQHF. CDR3 in DNA: TGTGCCAGTAGGGAGGGACTCCGAGGGGATCAGCCCCAGCATTTT.

The chain combines TRBV7-2 with TRBJ2-3; 14 bases align to TRBD2. V lost 0 bases to trimming and J lost 5 bases; unmatched junction nucleotides: 4. The germline V gene encodes CDR1 SGHTA and CDR2 FQGNSA. This CDR3 is built from 17 residues. CDR3 nucleotide sequence: TGTGCCAGCAGCTTAGCGACTAGCGGGGGGGCCTTAGATACGCAGTATTTT. Its translation: CASSLATSGGALDTQYF.

The gene calls are TRBV4-1 and TRBJ1-6; tentative D call: TRBD1 (5 bases). The length of the CDR3 is 14 residues. Trimming took 4 bases from V and 14 from J, leaving 18 bases between them. CDR1 MGHRA and CDR2 YSYEKL come from the germline V gene. In nucleotides, the CDR3 is TGCGCCAGCAGCCCCAGGGAGGGTGACCTATCCCTCCACTTT. Its protein product is CASSPREGDLSLHF.

The chain joins TRBV28 to TRBJ1-2; 9 bases are a match to TRBD1. CDR1 is MDHEN and CDR2 is SYDVKM in the germline V gene. The CDR3 has 17 residues. The ends lost 6 bases at V and 3 bases at J; junction bases unmatched: 14. In DNA, the CDR3 is TGTGCCAGCAGCCAGGGGAGGACAGGGGACCCTCACTATGGCTACACCTTC. It translates to CASSQGRTGDPHYGYTF.

In this sample, this clone turned up once. This chain connects TRBV5-4 to TRBJ2-3; TRBD2 matches 13 bases. This CDR3 has 18 residues. V shed 4 bases, J shed 1 base, and the junction held 9 bases outside the gene matches. Looked up from germline, CDR1 is SGHNT and CDR2 is YYREEE (reference sequence). The CDR3 DNA follows: TGTGCCAGCAGCCTCGGACTAGCGGGGGTTTCCCGCACAGATACGCAGTATTTT. Its translation: CASSLGLAGVSRTDTQYF. The whole variable domain, remainder taken from reference TRBV5-4 and TRBJ2-3, is ETGVTQSPTHLIKTRGQQVTLRCSSQSGHNTVSWYQQALGQGPQFIFQYYREEENGRGNFPPRFSGLQFPNYSSELNVNALELDDSALYLCASSLGLAGVSRTDTQYFGPGTRLTVL.

The genes are TRBV10-3 and TRBJ1-6; 7 nucleotides align to TRBD1. CDR1 is ENHRY and CDR2 is SYGVKD in the germline V gene. This CDR3 has 15 amino acids. The junction had 10 bases not matched to a gene; V was cut back by 6 bases and J by 8 bases. The DNA for the CDR3 is TGTGCCATCAGGGGAAGACAGGGAACGGATTCACCCCTCCACTTT. Protein product: CAIRGRQGTDSPLHF.

The chain recombines TRBV19 with TRBJ2-1; tentative D call: TRBD2 (6 bases). Germline CDR1 reads LNHDA; CDR2 reads SQIVND (reference sequence). The CDR3 loop spans 14 amino acids. V was pared by 5 bases and J by 4 bases, with 12 bases between. The CDR3 nucleotides read TGTGCCAGTAGTCAACGTGCGGGGTACAATGAGCAGTTCTTC. Its protein is CASSQRAGYNEQFF.